The 22 T cell receptor beta chains below were found in one sample sequenced in a study of shared clonotypes between healthy human individuals. Profiled with immunoSEQ multiplex PCR; TCRdb holds only in-frame clones, not every one. This sample has about 1.1 million clones, with about 72% found just once. Sequencing was performed on memory CD4+ T cells from PBMCs. Subset meaning: CD45RA-negative fraction. These receptors originate from a man aged 18-30 years in good health. Some clones in this sample may be carry-over from other donors' samples.

The V call is TRBV21-1, the J call TRBJ1-5. TRBV21-1 has pseudogene status. This CDR3 has 14 amino acids. In DNA form, the CDR3 reads TGTGCCAGCAGCACCTTGGTAAAGGGTGGGCCCCAGCATTTT. Residues: CASSTLVKGGPQHF.

The chain has TRBV5-6 and TRBJ2-7; D is tentatively TRBD1 or TRBD2 (5 bases each). Looked up from germline, CDR1 is SGHDT and CDR2 is YYEEEE. The CDR3 covers 14 residues. Trimming stripped 5 bases from V and 2 bases from J, with 14 bases between. The DNA of the CDR3 is TGTGCCAGCAGGAGGGGTTTGACCGCCTACGAGCAGTACTTC. This translates into CASRRGLTAYEQYF.

The V and J genes are TRBV5-1 and TRBJ2-5; 8 bases are a match to TRBD1. The CDR3 runs to 15 residues. Looked up from germline, CDR1 is SGHRS and CDR2 is YFSETQ. Unmatched junction bases numbered 8, after V lost 4 bases and J lost 3 bases. CDR3 sequence reads: CASSLAATGEETQYF. The CDR3 nucleotides read TGCGCCAGCAGCCTCGCTGCGACAGGGGAAGAGACCCAGTACTTC.

This chain connects TRBV9 to TRBJ2-3; D unresolved. V lost 4 bases to trimming and J lost 6 bases, with 15 bases between them. The CDR3 has 14 amino acids. From germline, CDR1 is SGDLS and CDR2 YYNGEE. The CDR3 DNA sequence: TGTGCCAGCAGCCCACTCCCCCGATCGGATACGCAGTATTTT. This gives the protein CASSPLPRSDTQYF.

The chain couples TRBV7-9 to TRBJ2-1, with D perhaps matching TRBD2 (6 bases). Germline V gives CDR1 SEHNR, CDR2 FQNEAQ (reference sequence). Trimming took 5 bases from V and 7 from J, leaving 21 bases between them. This CDR3 is 16 amino acids long. The chain's CDR3 is CASSLQGGRAGNEQFF. The CDR3 region has the DNA TGTGCCAGCAGCCTCCAGGGAGGCCGGGCAGGGAATGAGCAGTTCTTC.

This clone occurred many times. The genes are TRBV4-1 and TRBJ1-1; D remains ambiguous. V lost 4 bases, J lost 1 base, and 16 bases lay in between. The CDR3 is 16 amino acids. In germline, CDR1 is MGHRA, CDR2 YSYEKL. The CDR3: CASSPRSGTPNTEAFF. The CDR3, as DNA: TGCGCCAGCAGCCCCCGTTCCGGAACACCGAACACTGAAGCTTTCTTT.

The chain is built from TRBV11-2 and TRBJ2-1, with 8 positions matching TRBD1. The V segment lost 3 bases and the J segment 6 bases; nucleotides outside the gene matches: 7. The CDR3 covers 15 residues. The germline V gene encodes CDR1 SGHAT and CDR2 FQNNGV. CDR3 protein: CASSFGTGMVNEQFF. CDR3 bases: TGTGCCAGCAGCTTTGGGACAGGTATGGTCAATGAGCAGTTCTTC.

This clone was counted only a few times. The rearrangement uses TRBV5-4 and TRBJ2-3; tentatively, D is TRBD2 (7 bases). Per germline, CDR1 SGHNT and CDR2 YYREEE (reference sequence). The V end was cut by 4 bases, the J end by 5 bases, with 20 bases between. The CDR3 has 16 amino acids. CDR3 amino acids: CASSLDIGLGGDTQYF. The DNA for the CDR3 is TGTGCCAGCAGCCTAGACATCGGACTAGGGGGAGATACGCAGTATTTT.

The chain uses TRBV5-4 and TRBJ1-3; 9 nucleotides align to TRBD1. V trimming: 3 bases; J trimming: 1 base; junction bases outside the gene matches: 5. This CDR3 is built from 16 residues. CDR1 is SGHNT and CDR2 is YYREEE in the germline V gene (reference sequence). The CDR3 DNA reads as TGTGCCAGCAGCTCCGGACAGGGGAGGTCTGGAAACACCATATATTTT. Residues: CASSSGQGRSGNTIYF.

V gene TRBV19 combines with J gene TRBJ1-2; D ambiguous. The germline V and J ends were trimmed by 2 bases and 0 bases, with 7 bases remaining between them. The germline gives CDR1 LNHDA, CDR2 SQIVND (reference sequence). The CDR3 has 14 amino acids. The CDR3 sequence: CASSIRAANYGYTF. CDR3 coding DNA: TGTGCCAGTAGTATACGGGCAGCTAACTATGGCTACACCTTC. The entire variable domain, with the rest obtained from reference TRBV19 and TRBJ1-2, is as follows: DGGITQSPKYLFRKEGQNVTLSCEQNLNHDAMYWYRQDPGQGLRLIYYSQIVNDFQKGDIAEGYSVSREKKESFPLTVTSAQKNPTAFYLCASSIRAANYGYTFGSGTRLTVV.

Notes on this clone: This sample includes further DNA sequences coding for the same CDR3. The chain is built from TRBV29-1 and TRBJ2-3, with D possibly TRBD1 on 5 matching bases. The CDR3 loop spans 14 amino acids. The V end lost 1 base, the J end lost 3 bases, and 11 bases lay between the germline ends. The germline V gene encodes CDR1 SQVTM and CDR2 ANQGSEA. The CDR3 spells CSVEGGKGTDTQYF. DNA for the CDR3: TGCAGCGTTGAAGGGGGCAAGGGGACAGATACGCAGTATTTT.

The rearrangement links TRBV5-1 to TRBJ2-7, with 13 bases identical to TRBD2. CDR1 is SGHRS, CDR2 YFSETQ, per germline. The CDR3 runs 15 residues. The ends lost 0 bases at V and 12 bases at J; junction bases unmatched: 9. DNA of the CDR3: TGCGCCAGCAGCTTGGGACTAGCGGGAGGCGACCGAAGGTACTTC. Protein product: CASSLGLAGGDRRYF. Variable domain in full (rest from reference TRBV5-1 and TRBJ2-7): KAGVTQTPRYLIKTRGQQVTLSCSPISGHRSVSWYQQTPGQGLQFLFEYFSETQRNKGNFPGRFSGRQFSNSRSEMNVSTLELGDSALYLCASSLGLAGGDRRYFGPGTRLTVT.

The chain joins TRBV27 to TRBJ2-1; possible D gene TRBD1, 5 bases. The CDR3 runs 15 residues. V was trimmed by 3 bases and J by 2 bases, leaving 11 bases between them. Looked up from germline, CDR1 is MNHEY and CDR2 is SMNVEV (reference sequence). DNA of the CDR3: TGTGCCAGCAGTTTGTCAGGGTTGGCCTACAATGAGCAGTTCTTC. As protein: CASSLSGLAYNEQFF.

V usage is TRBV28 and J usage is TRBJ2-1; D remains unclear. This CDR3 contains 14 residues. CDR1 is MDHEN and CDR2 is SYDVKM in the germline V gene. V was clipped by 6 bases and J by 5 bases, with 14 bases between them. In DNA form, the CDR3 reads TGTGCCAGCAGACCGACGGAACCCCACAATGAGCAGTTCTTC. This translates into CASRPTEPHNEQFF.

This clone was counted between two and nine times. The V and J genes are TRBV11-2 and TRBJ2-2; no definite D call. V was clipped by 5 bases and J by 6 bases, with 10 bases between them. CDR3 size: 13 residues. Germline V gene sequence: CDR1 SGHAT, CDR2 FQNNGV. The CDR3 spells CASSPTTPGELFF. DNA for the CDR3: TGTGCCAGCAGCCCCACAACTCCCGGGGAGCTGTTTTTT.

The CDR3 protein is CASSRGDAANTGELFF. In nucleotides, the CDR3 is TGTGCCAGCAGCCGAGGGGACGCAGCGAACACCGGGGAGCTGTTTTTT. The chain carries TRBV5-4 and TRBJ2-2, with D perhaps matching TRBD1 or TRBD2 (5 bases each). The CDR3 has 16 residues. Trimming cost V 4 bases and J 0 bases, with 13 bases left between them. Germline values: CDR1 SGHNT, CDR2 YYREEE (reference sequence).

The rearrangement joins TRBV5-4 to TRBJ1-4; possibly TRBD1 for D (5 bases). Trimming pared 4 bases from V and 4 bases from J, leaving 14 bases between. CDR1 SGHNT and CDR2 YYREEE come from the germline V gene (reference sequence). The CDR3 runs to 15 residues. This CDR3 reads CASSGAEGLNEKLFF. The CDR3 DNA follows: TGTGCCAGCAGCGGTGCTGAGGGACTTAATGAAAAACTGTTTTTT.

The chain uses TRBV7-9 and TRBJ2-1; no reliable D call. Trimming took 5 bases from V and 1 from J, leaving 12 bases between them. Germline V gives CDR1 SEHNR, CDR2 FQNEAQ (reference sequence). The CDR3 has 15 residues. This CDR3 is CASSERMGSYNEQFF. The CDR3, as DNA: TGTGCCAGCAGCGAACGGATGGGTTCCTACAATGAGCAGTTCTTC.

The V call is TRBV21-1, the J call TRBJ2-3. TRBV21-1 is an annotated pseudogene. The CDR3 contains 12 residues. CDR3: CASSKLPDTQYF. In DNA, the CDR3 is TGTGCCAGCAGCAAACTGCCAGATACGCAGTATTTT.

The chain recombines TRBV11-3 with TRBJ2-7; possibly TRBD1 for D (5 bases). V lost 4 bases to trimming and J lost 2 bases, with 12 bases between them. The CDR3 covers 14 residues. The germline CDR1 and CDR2 sequences are SGHNT and YENEEA. CDR3 DNA sequence: TGTGCCAGCAGCTCCCTAGACAGACCCTACGAGCAGTACTTC. Protein: CASSSLDRPYEQYF.

This clone was counted only a few times. The rearrangement joins TRBV7-2 to TRBJ1-2; TRBD1 matches at 7 bases. V was pared by 3 bases and J by 4 bases, with 5 bases of the junction left unmatched. The CDR3 length is 14 residues. CDR1 SGHTA and CDR2 FQGNSA come from the germline V gene. CDR3 DNA: TGTGCCAGCAGCTTGAACCGGGACAGCTATGGCTACACCTTC. It is translated as CASSLNRDSYGYTF.

The chain employs TRBV30 and TRBJ2-5; 11 positions agree with TRBD2. J lost 11 bases, V lost 7 bases, and 9 bases had no gene match. This CDR3 has 12 residues. Germline V gene sequence: CDR1 GTSNPN, CDR2 SVGIG (reference sequence). The CDR3 coding sequence is TGTGCCTCTAGCGGGAGGCCTCGGGAGCAGTACTTC. Translated, it gives CASSGRPREQYF.